Each of the 6 T cell receptor beta chains below was sequenced from the same sample in a study of cytomegalovirus exposure and HLA in healthy donors. The PCR made use of 60 Vbeta and 13 Jbeta primers. Measured with immunoSEQ multiplex PCR; TCRdb has only the in-frame clones, and not every one. The sample yields under 150,000 clones, around 81% seen once. The material sequenced was PBMCs. Every receptor here comes from a man younger than 35 in good health and CMV-seronegative.

About this clone: At one boundary the junction diverges from the germline segment, which might be a read error. Other DNA sequences in the sample encode the same CDR3. CDR3 in DNA: TGCGCCAGCAGCTTGTCTGGGACAGGGAAAGAAAAGCTGTTTTTT. It yields the protein CASSLSGTGKEKLFF. The chain combines TRBV5-1 with TRBJ1-4, with 9 nucleotides matching TRBD1. There are 15 residues in the CDR3. In germline, CDR1 is SGHRS, CDR2 YFSETQ.

CDR3 sequence: CASSIRDRGLVGYTF. The CDR3, as DNA: TGTGCCAGCAGCATCCGGGACAGGGGCCTAGTTGGCTACACCTTC. J is TRBJ1-2 and V is TRBV5-8, with TRBD1 identical over 10 bases. The CDR3 has 15 amino acids. From germline, CDR1 is SGHTS and CDR2 YDEGEE. V was clipped by 4 bases and J by 7 bases; unmatched bases: 10.

Only one count was recorded for this clone. The V gene is TRBV30, the J gene TRBJ2-3; TRBD2 matches at 12 bases. The CDR3 has 16 residues. The V gene's germline CDR1 is GTSNPN and CDR2 SVGIG (reference sequence). The J segment lost 7 bases and the V segment lost 2 bases, leaving 10 bases of the junction unmatched. CDR3 sequence (DNA): TGTGCCTGGAGTCCTCTAGCGGGGGGGGGCGCGAATACGCAGTATTTT. It yields the protein CAWSPLAGGGANTQYF.

The sample holds a few counts of this clone. The gene calls are TRBV21-1 and TRBJ1-1. TRBV21-1 is noted as a pseudogene. CDR3 length: 11 residues. The CDR3 sequence: CASSEDTEAFF. The CDR3 DNA reads TGTGCCAGCAGTGAGGACACTGAAGCTTTCTTT.

The chain uses TRBV4-3 and TRBJ1-5; D unresolved. This CDR3 comprises 14 residues. In germline, CDR1 is LGHNA, CDR2 YSLEER. V was cut by 0 bases and J by 10 bases, with 13 bases left in between. The CDR3 region has the DNA TGCGCCAGCAGCCAAGATCGCCGCGTTTATCCCCAGCATTTT. It codes for CASSQDRRVYPQHF.

This sequence joins TRBV18 and TRBJ2-3; TRBD2 matches at 10 bases. Per the germline V gene, CDR1 is KGHSH and CDR2 is LQKENI. CDR3 size: 16 residues. The ends lost 3 bases at V and 1 base at J; junction bases unmatched: 4. Written as DNA, the CDR3 is TGTGCCAGCTCACCGCCAGCGGGGGGGGGCACAGATACGCAGTATTTT. Amino acid sequence: CASSPPAGGGTDTQYF. Variable domain in full (rest from reference TRBV18 and TRBJ2-3): NAGVMQNPRHLVRRRGQEARLRCSPMKGHSHVYWYRQLPEEGLKFMVYLQKENIIDESGMPKERFSAEFPKEGPSILRIQQVVRGDSAAYFCASSPPAGGGTDTQYFGPGTRLTVL.